The 31 T cell receptor beta chains listed next were all sequenced from one sample in a study of T cells in Graves' hyperthyroidism and ophthalmopathy. The TCR beta CDR3 regions underwent amplification using RNA transcripts as the source. Carried out on the TCR CDR3, a first-round RT-PCR used the HTBI primer set. TCRdb re-called the multiplex PCR reads through MiXCR, storing one row per CDR3 protein. The sample contains about 600,000 distinct CDR3 sequences, 13% to 15% of which appear only once. Sequencing was done on a sample of blood. All receptors come from a woman under 30 with Graves' ophthalmopathy.

There are many counts of this clonotype. CDR3 bases: TGCAGTGCTAGAGATTCTCCCGGACTAGCGGGAACCTACGAGCAGTACTTC. Translating gives CSARDSPGLAGTYEQYF. The V gene is TRBV20-1, the J gene TRBJ2-7; TRBD2 matches 12 bases. The CDR3 has 17 amino acids. CDR1 and CDR2 (germline): DFQATT, SNEGSKA (reference sequence). J lost 2 bases, V lost 0 bases, and 8 bases had no gene match.

This clonotype was picked up a small number of times. The V and J genes are TRBV4-1 and TRBJ2-7, with 10 bases lining up with TRBD1. V lost 3 bases, J lost 4 bases, and 6 bases stayed unmatched. CDR1 MGHRA and CDR2 YSYEKL come from the germline V gene. CDR3 length equals 15 residues. The CDR3 DNA reads TGCGCCAGCAGCCATCAAGACAGGGGGCAATACGAGCAGTACTTC. It specifies CASSHQDRGQYEQYF.

The rearrangement links TRBV3-2 to TRBJ1-5; the table's D call TRBD1 went unverified against the DNA. TRBV3-2 is described as a pseudogene. The CDR3 consists of 16 residues. The CDR3 region has the DNA TGTGCCAGCAGCCAATCTGACAGGCCGTCCGATCAGCCCCAGCATTTT. Translated, it gives CASSQSDRPSDQPQHF.

This clonotype was recorded a few times. V usage is TRBV27 and J usage is TRBJ2-3; D uncertain. CDR3 size: 15 residues. Trimming cost V 8 bases and J 5 bases, with 20 bases left between them. Germline CDR1 MNHEY, CDR2 SMNVEV (reference sequence). CDR3 sequence: CASRLHLLSGDTQYF. The CDR3 DNA sequence: TGTGCCAGCCGCCTCCATTTGTTGTCGGGAGATACGCAGTATTTT.

This clonotype was recorded at least ten times. The chain combines TRBV20-1 with TRBJ2-3; D uncertain. V was shortened by 4 bases and J by 3 bases, with 11 bases between the two germline ends. Germline CDR1 and CDR2: DFQATT and SNEGSKA (reference sequence). The CDR3 consists of 13 residues. As DNA, the CDR3 is TGCAGTGCTATACACGGAATTACAGATACGCAGTATTTT. Translation gives CSAIHGITDTQYF.

This clonotype was seen at least ten times. V gene TRBV5-1 combines with J gene TRBJ2-1; 10 nucleotides align to TRBD2. CDR3 length: 18 residues. Germline V CDR1 and CDR2: SGHRS, YFSETQ. The trim removed 4 bases at V and 3 bases at J, leaving 13 bases unmatched. The CDR3 DNA reads as TGCGCCAGCAGCCACCCCGATTTCGGGACTAGCGTCTACAATGAGCAGTTCTTC. Residues: CASSHPDFGTSVYNEQFF.

This clonotype came up many times. The genes are TRBV28 and TRBJ2-7; a possible D gene is TRBD1 (6 bases). This CDR3 has 14 residues. Per the germline V gene, CDR1 is MDHEN and CDR2 is SYDVKM. Trimming pared 6 bases from V and 6 bases from J, leaving 18 bases between. The CDR3 loop reads CASSRTGKSGEQYF. The CDR3 DNA is TGTGCCAGCAGCCGTACAGGGAAGAGCGGCGAGCAGTACTTC.

There are a few counts of this clonotype. The chain recombines TRBV7-2 with TRBJ2-3; 14 bases map to TRBD2. CDR1 is SGHTA and CDR2 is FQGNSA in the germline V gene. The CDR3 sequence is 16 residues long. Losses at the gene ends were 5 bases for V and 4 bases for J; bases not matched to a gene: 5. The CDR3 region is CASSPGTSGGPDTQYF. The DNA for the CDR3 is TGTGCCAGCAGCCCGGGGACTAGCGGGGGTCCAGATACGCAGTATTTT.

The chain couples TRBV19 to TRBJ1-3; D is undetermined. Trimming pared 5 bases from V and 1 base from J, leaving 18 bases between. The CDR3 has 17 amino acids. CDR1 and CDR2 from the germline V gene are LNHDA and SQIVND (reference sequence). The CDR3 loop reads CASSDYKQRASGNTIYF. CDR3 bases: TGTGCCAGTAGTGACTATAAACAGAGAGCTTCTGGAAACACCATATATTTT.

Many counts were recorded for this clonotype. The J gene is TRBJ2-2, the V gene TRBV12-3 or TRBV12-4, with D possibly matching TRBD2 (7 bases). The V end lost 7 bases, the J end lost 5 bases, and 17 bases lay between the germline ends. The CDR3 consists of 15 residues. CDR3 bases: TGTGCCAGCAAAGAGGGGGGGCATGAGACCGGGGAGCTGTTTTTT. This translates into CASKEGGHETGELFF.

This clonotype was seen repeatedly, ten times or more. This chain uses TRBV6-2 or TRBV6-3 with TRBJ2-7; 14 nucleotides line up with TRBD2. CDR3 size: 15 residues. V dropped 4 bases and J dropped 4; count of bases not matched to a gene: 3. Germline V gene data show CDR1 as MNHEY and CDR2 as SVGEGT. CDR3 protein: CASSFRTSGRYEQYF. The CDR3 DNA reads TGTGCCAGCAGTTTCCGGACTAGCGGGAGGTACGAGCAGTACTTC.

This clonotype was seen many times. The chain couples TRBV20-1 to TRBJ2-3, with D maybe TRBD1 (6 bases). CDR3 length: 14 amino acids. CDR1 DFQATT and CDR2 SNEGSKA come from the germline V gene (reference sequence). Trimming took 3 bases from V and 2 from J, leaving 12 bases between them. CDR3 DNA sequence: TGCAGTGCTAGCGGACAGAGCAACACAGATACGCAGTATTTT. It codes for CSASGQSNTDTQYF.

This clonotype was seen ten or more times. The rearrangement joins TRBV28 to TRBJ2-3, with TRBD2 identical over 8 bases. The CDR3 has 15 amino acids. The V segment lost 5 bases and the J segment 3 bases; nucleotides outside the gene matches: 7. Germline CDR1 is MDHEN and CDR2 is SYDVKM. The DNA of the CDR3 is TGTGCCAGCAGTCCCCAGACTAGCGAGACAGATACGCAGTATTTT. It specifies CASSPQTSETDTQYF. Looking up the rest from reference TRBV28 and TRBJ2-3 gives the full variable domain: DVKVTQSSRYLVKRTGEKVFLECVQDMDHENMFWYRQDPGLGLRLIYFSYDVKMKEKGDIPEGYSVSREKKERFSLILESASTNQTSMYLCASSPQTSETDTQYFGPGTRLTVL.

This clonotype was recorded many times. CDR3 residues: CASSLLGTGYGYTF. CDR3 sequence (DNA): TGTGCCAGCAGCCTGCTAGGCACAGGCTATGGCTACACCTTC. The chain has TRBV5-4 and TRBJ1-2; D may be TRBD1 (5 bases). The germline V gene encodes CDR1 SGHNT and CDR2 YYREEE (reference sequence). Trimming stripped 4 bases from V and 4 bases from J, with 14 bases between. The CDR3 has 14 residues.

This clonotype was seen ten or more times. The chain couples TRBV28 to TRBJ1-1; weak D call: TRBD1 (5 bases). The CDR3 has 11 amino acids. V shed 5 bases and J shed 6 bases, with 7 bases lying between them. Germline V gene lookup returns CDR1 MDHEN and CDR2 SYDVKM. CDR3: CASSVTAEAFF. Here the CDR3 DNA reads TGTGCCAGCAGTGTGACAGCTGAAGCTTTCTTT. Based on the CDR3 plus reference TRBV28 and TRBJ1-1, the full variable domain is DVKVTQSSRYLVKRTGEKVFLECVQDMDHENMFWYRQDPGLGLRLIYFSYDVKMKEKGDIPEGYSVSREKKERFSLILESASTNQTSMYLCASSVTAEAFFGQGTRLTVV.

The chain uses TRBV4-3 and TRBJ2-1; TRBD2 agrees at 9 bases. The germline CDR1 and CDR2 sequences are LGHNA and YSLEER. The trim removed 0 bases at V and 5 bases at J, leaving 11 bases unmatched. This CDR3 has 18 residues. CDR3 nucleotides: TGCGCCAGCAGCCAAGATGGGCTAGCGGGATTTTGGAACAATGAGCAGTTCTTC. It specifies CASSQDGLAGFWNNEQFF.

This clonotype was recorded many times. The chain recombines TRBV24-1 with TRBJ2-1, with 7 bases matching TRBD2. Germline CDR1 KGHDR, CDR2 SFDVKD. This CDR3 spans 16 amino acids. With V trimmed by 1 base and J by 7 bases, 9 bases remained unmatched. The CDR3 region is CATSDLGAGVGNEQFF. The DNA of the CDR3 is TGTGCCACCAGTGATTTAGGGGCGGGAGTCGGGAATGAGCAGTTCTTC.

This clonotype was seen at least ten times. The J gene is TRBJ2-4, the V gene TRBV6-1; tentatively, D is TRBD1 (5 bases). CDR3 length equals 16 residues. Trimming removed 5 bases at V and 2 bases at J, with 16 bases between. Germline V gene sequence: CDR1 MNHNS, CDR2 SASEGT. CDR3 DNA sequence: TGTGCCAGCAGTTATCCTAATACAGGAACCAAAAACATTCAGTACTTC. This sequence encodes CASSYPNTGTKNIQYF.

This clonotype came up a few times. The V gene is TRBV9, the J gene TRBJ2-5, with 10 bases aligning to TRBD2. The CDR3 consists of 17 residues. The germline V gene has CDR1 SGDLS and CDR2 YYNGEE. Unmatched junction bases numbered 13, after V lost 3 bases and J lost 5 bases. The CDR3 DNA follows: TGTGCCAGCAGCGCGACGTCGAAGCGGGAGGGCCGGGAGACCCAGTACTTC. Translated: CASSATSKREGRETQYF. Full variable domain (rest looked up from reference TRBV9 and TRBJ2-5): DSGVTQTPKHLITATGQRVTLRCSPRSGDLSVYWYQQSLDQGLQFLIQYYNGEERAKGNILERFSAQQFPDLHSELNLSSLELGDSALYFCASSATSKREGRETQYFGPGTRLLVL.

The chain employs TRBV10-2 and TRBJ2-2, with D possibly TRBD2 on 5 matching bases. Trimming left V 7 bases short and J 3 bases short, with 21 bases between. The CDR3 spans 17 residues. Germline lookup yields CDR1 WSHSY and CDR2 SAAADI. Here the CDR3 reads CASTREVASTDTGELFF. The CDR3 bases are TGCGCCAGCACCCGAGAGGTAGCGAGCACGGACACCGGGGAGCTGTTTTTT.

This clonotype was seen a few times. The rearrangement links TRBV7-9 to TRBJ2-1; 11 nucleotides agree with TRBD2. The CDR3 totals 15 residues. Germline CDR1 and CDR2: SEHNR and FQNEAQ (reference sequence). V lost 5 bases to trimming and J lost 5 bases; unmatched junction nucleotides: 5. The CDR3: CASSPTSGRHNEQFF. The CDR3 DNA sequence: TGTGCCAGCAGCCCCACTAGCGGGAGACACAATGAGCAGTTCTTC. The full variable domain, rest sourced from reference TRBV7-9 and TRBJ2-1, is DTGVSQNPRHKITKRGQNVTFRCDPISEHNRLYWYRQTLGQGPEFLTYFQNEAQLEKSRLLSDRFSAERPKGSFSTLEIQRTEQGDSAMYLCASSPTSGRHNEQFFGPGTRLTVL.

This clonotype was observed many times. The chain uses TRBV3-1 and TRBJ1-5; D possibly corresponds to TRBD1 (6 bases). The V end was cut by 0 bases, the J end by 6 bases, with 9 bases between. CDR1 and CDR2 from the germline V gene are LGHDT and YNNKEL (reference sequence). This CDR3 has 14 residues. The CDR3 DNA is TGTGCCAGCAGCCAAGAGGGGGCTGGTCAGCCCCAGCATTTT. This encodes CASSQEGAGQPQHF. Variable domain in full (rest from reference TRBV3-1 and TRBJ1-5): DTAVSQTPKYLVTQMGNDKSIKCEQNLGHDTMYWYKQDSKKFLKIMFSYNNKELIINETVPNRFSPKSPDKAHLNLHINSLELGDSAVYFCASSQEGAGQPQHFGDGTRLSIL.

In DNA, the CDR3 is TGTGCCAGCAGTGCCGAAGCAGGGGGGGACGAGCAGTACTTC. Translated, it gives CASSAEAGGDEQYF. This chain joins TRBV6-4 and TRBJ2-7; perhaps D is TRBD1 or TRBD2 (7 bases each). Deletions cut 4 bases from V and 5 bases from J, with 15 bases between. The CDR3 sequence is 14 residues long. From germline, CDR1 is MRHNA and CDR2 SNTAGT.

This clonotype was counted many times. The chain joins TRBV6-1 to TRBJ2-1, with 10 bases matching TRBD2. CDR3 length equals 13 residues. Per germline, CDR1 MNHNS and CDR2 SASEGT. J lost 10 bases, V lost 7 bases, and 7 bases had no gene match. CDR3 amino acids: CASKGNSGGEQFF. The DNA for the CDR3 is TGTGCCAGCAAAGGGAATAGCGGGGGGGAGCAGTTCTTC.

The rearrangement uses TRBV10-3 and TRBJ2-3; D is ambiguous. Trimming cost V 5 bases and J 3 bases, with 9 bases left between them. Germline CDR1 ENHRY, CDR2 SYGVKD. The CDR3 has 13 residues. The chain's CDR3 is CAISREKTDTQYF. The CDR3 DNA is TGTGCCATCAGTAGGGAAAAGACAGATACGCAGTATTTT.

This clonotype was found many times. The chain uses TRBV10-3 and TRBJ2-1, with 15 bases matching TRBD2. CDR3 length: 17 amino acids. Germline CDR1 reads ENHRY; CDR2 reads SYGVKD. The ends lost 0 bases at V and 8 bases at J; junction bases unmatched: 5. CDR3 sequence: CAISESRTSGRGDEQFF. In DNA form, the CDR3 reads TGTGCCATCAGTGAGTCGCGGACTAGCGGGAGGGGCGATGAGCAGTTCTTC.

V and J are TRBV6-1 and TRBJ2-1; possibly TRBD2 for D (6 bases). V lost 3 bases and J 7 bases, leaving 16 bases between the germline ends. This CDR3 has 15 amino acids. Germline-derived CDR1 and CDR2 are MNHNS and SASEGT. The CDR3 region has the DNA TGTGCCAGCAGTGACTCTACGGGAGTCGGTAATGAGCAGTTCTTC. It encodes CASSDSTGVGNEQFF.

At least ten counts were recorded for this clonotype. The CDR3 is CASSLGGQAGLAYNEQFF. The CDR3 coding sequence is TGCGCCAGCAGCTTGGGAGGGCAAGCGGGACTAGCGTACAATGAGCAGTTCTTC. The chain is built from TRBV5-1 and TRBJ2-1; the match to TRBD2 covers 10 bases. V shed 0 bases and J 4 bases; nucleotides not matched to a gene: 10. Germline-derived CDR1 and CDR2 are SGHRS and YFSETQ. The CDR3 is 18 amino acids.

V gene TRBV5-5 combines with J gene TRBJ2-5; TRBD2 matches 12 bases. V dropped 4 bases and J dropped 4; count of bases not matched to a gene: 8. The CDR3 spans 16 residues. The germline V gene encodes CDR1 SGHKS and CDR2 YYEKEE (reference sequence). CDR3 in DNA: TGTGCCAGCAGCCACGGACTAGCGGGACCCAGAGAGACCCAGTACTTC. Its translation: CASSHGLAGPRETQYF.

This chain uses TRBV7-9 with TRBJ1-2; 8 nucleotides line up with TRBD1. Germline assignment: CDR1 SEHNR and CDR2 FQNEAQ (reference sequence). The CDR3 runs 14 residues. Germline trimming cut 4 bases from V and 6 bases from J; bases unmatched to any gene: 7. The chain's CDR3 is CASSYGQGSDGYTF. The CDR3 nucleotides read TGTGCCAGCAGCTATGGACAGGGATCCGATGGCTACACCTTC.

This clonotype was counted many times. This chain joins TRBV28 and TRBJ1-2; D is unclear. The CDR3 length is 15 residues. The V and J ends lost 6 bases and 0 bases respectively, with 14 bases between them. The germline V gene has CDR1 MDHEN and CDR2 SYDVKM. The CDR3 is CASRTAGTANYGYTF. The CDR3 nucleotides read TGTGCCAGCAGAACTGCAGGTACAGCTAACTATGGCTACACCTTC.